These T cell receptor beta chains were read from a single sample in a study of T-cell memory formation after mild COVID-19. TCRdb independently ran MiXCR on the 5' RACE reads; one entry per CDR3 protein. There are 100,000 to 130,000 distinct CDR3 sequences in the sample; 15% to 20% occur only once, and roughly 6% lies in the top ten. Sequencing was done on a sample of PBMCs or a T cell subset sorted from them (not recorded which). The receptors derive from a man aged 18 to 35 who had mild COVID-19 (a few samples of this study predate the infection). Cell type and time point are not known. Both conserved end residues are part of each CDR3. The D gene is left open where the match is weak. Rows may omit the clone size; those that give it use once, few, many or a size class.

>TRBV7-2|few|TRBJ1-5|NA
TGTGCCAGCAGCTCCAACAGGGATCAGCCCCAGCATTTT
CASSSNRDQPQHF
>TRBV6-2/TRBV6-3|once|TRBJ2-3|TRBD2
TGTGCCAGCAGTTACTCGGCGGGGGGGCAGGCAGATACGCAGTATTTT
CASSYSAGGQADTQYF
>TRBV7-2|few|TRBJ2-5|NA
TGTGCCAGCAGCCCGGGGGCGGTCCCAGAGACCCAGTACTTC
CASSPGAVPETQYF
>TRBV5-1|NA|TRBJ2-1|NA
TGCGCCAGCAGCTTGGTCCCTAGTGCCTACAATGAGCAGTTCTTC
CASSLVPSAYNEQFF
>TRBV4-1|few|TRBJ1-1|NA
TGCGCCAGCAGCCACCCGTCGGGTACTGAAGCTTTCTTT
CASSHPSGTEAFF
>TRBV7-2|few|TRBJ1-6|TRBD1
TGTGCCAGCAGCTCAAACAGGGGATCACCCCTCCACTTT
CASSSNRGSPLHF
>TRBV4-3|NA|TRBJ1-6|NA
TGCGCCAGCAGCCAAAACTTTGTAGGGGCTGATAATTCACCCCTCCACTTT
CASSQNFVGADNSPLHF
>TRBV7-6|NA|TRBJ1-6|NA
TGTGCCAGCAGCTTAGGACAGGCCTCCTATAATTCACCCCTCCACTTT
CASSLGQASYNSPLHF
>TRBV5-1|NA|TRBJ1-1|NA
TGCGCCAGCAGCTTAGGGTTGGACACTGAAGCTTTCTTT
CASSLGLDTEAFF
>TRBV7-9|NA|TRBJ1-2|NA
TGTGCCAGCAGCCCCCAGGGAGGCCCCTATGGCTACACCTTC
CASSPQGGPYGYTF
>TRBV27|few|TRBJ2-5|TRBD2
TGTGCCAGCAGTCTGGCGGGGGGGCCTGTAGAGACCCAGTACTTC
CASSLAGGPVETQYF
>TRBV7-2|few|TRBJ2-5|NA
TGTGCCAGCAGCACGCGCCGGGACTTGAGGGTGGAGACCCAGTACTTC
CASSTRRDLRVETQYF
>TRBV10-3|once|TRBJ1-2|NA
TGTGCCATCAGTGATCAGGGGCTCAACTATGGCTACACCTTC
CAISDQGLNYGYTF
>TRBV20-1|NA|TRBJ2-1|TRBD1
TGCAGTGCTAGAGATTTGACAGGGTACTACAATGAGCAGTTCTTC
CSARDLTGYYNEQFF
>TRBV2|few|TRBJ2-5|TRBD1
TGTGCCAGCAGTCGACAGGGGAAATCCGAGACCCAGTACTTC
CASSRQGKSETQYF
>TRBV12-3/TRBV12-4|few|TRBJ1-6|NA
TGTGCCAGCAGCCGAGGCCCCCATTCACCCCTCCACTTT
CASSRGPHSPLHF
>TRBV10-3|NA|TRBJ1-1|NA
TGTGCCATCAGTGCCGAACAGGGTTATACTGAAGCTTTCTTT
CAISAEQGYTEAFF
>TRBV20-1|NA|TRBJ1-6|TRBD1
TGCAGTGCTAGAGGGACAGGGGCGAGGGCCTATAATTCACCCCTCCACTTT
CSARGTGARAYNSPLHF
>TRBV3-1|once|TRBJ2-5|NA
TGTGCCAGCAGCCAAGATCTGGATCCGGACAGAAAGAAGGAGACCCAGTACTTC
CASSQDLDPDRKKETQYF
>TRBV5-1|few|TRBJ1-2|TRBD1
TGCGCCAGCAGCCTGGAAACCATGGGACAGTTCCTATTTGGCTACACCTTC
CASSLETMGQFLFGYTF
>TRBV14|NA|TRBJ1-1|TRBD1
TGTGCCAGCAGCGAGGGACAGGGGCTCACTGAAGCTTTCTTT
CASSEGQGLTEAFF
>TRBV20-1|few|TRBJ2-3|TRBD2
TGCAGTGCTAGAGATCCGGGGGGGGTCACAGATACGCAGTATTTT
CSARDPGGVTDTQYF
>TRBV20-1|few|TRBJ1-1|NA
TGCAGTGCTAGAGATCCTGGCTCTGAAGCTTTCTTT
CSARDPGSEAFF
>TRBV19|NA|TRBJ2-3|NA
TGTGCCAGTAGTATGGGGAACACAGATACGCAGTATTTT
CASSMGNTDTQYF
>TRBV12-3/TRBV12-4|few|TRBJ2-3|TRBD2
TGTGCCAGCAGTTTAGGGACTAGCGGGGGGCCGACAGATACGCAGTATTTT
CASSLGTSGGPTDTQYF
>TRBV12-3/TRBV12-4|NA|TRBJ1-5|NA
TGTGCCAGCAGTTCACAGGGTCAGCCCCAGCATTTT
CASSSQGQPQHF